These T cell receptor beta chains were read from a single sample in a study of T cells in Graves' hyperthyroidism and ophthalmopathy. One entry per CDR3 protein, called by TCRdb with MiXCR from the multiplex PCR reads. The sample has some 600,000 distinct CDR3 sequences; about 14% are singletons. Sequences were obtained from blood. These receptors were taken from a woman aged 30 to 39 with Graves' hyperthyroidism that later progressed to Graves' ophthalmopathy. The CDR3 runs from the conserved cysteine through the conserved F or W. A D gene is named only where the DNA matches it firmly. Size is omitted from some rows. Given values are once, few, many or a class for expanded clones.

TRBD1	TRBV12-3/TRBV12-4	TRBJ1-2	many	TGTGCCAGCAGTTCGACAGGGGGCGTCTTTGGCTACACCTTC	CASSSTGGVFGYTF
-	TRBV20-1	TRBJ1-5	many	TGCAGTGCTAGGCAAGTCAATCAGCCCCAGCATTTT	CSARQVNQPQHF
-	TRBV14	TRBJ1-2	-	TGTGCCAGCAGCCAAGCTGGGACGACCCCGTATGGCTACACCTTC	CASSQAGTTPYGYTF
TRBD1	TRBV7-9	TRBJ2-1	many	TGTGCCAGCAGCCCAACATGGGGACAGGAGCTCTATGAGCAGTTCTTC	CASSPTWGQELYEQFF
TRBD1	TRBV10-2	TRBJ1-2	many	TGCGCCAGCAGTGAGCATGGGACAGGGGGAAAAGGAAACTATGGCTACACCTTC	CASSEHGTGGKGNYGYTF
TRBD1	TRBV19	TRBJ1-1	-	TGTGCCAGTCAGACAGGGGAGACAGCCACTGAAGCTTTCTTT	CASQTGETATEAFF
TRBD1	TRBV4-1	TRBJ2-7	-	TGCGCCAGCAGCCAAGCAACAGGGGCAGACTCCTACGAGCAGTACTTC	CASSQATGADSYEQYF
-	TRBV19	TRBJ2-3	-	TGTGCCAGTAGTAGACGACTAGCGGCAGGACAGGGAAGCACAGATACGCAGTATTTT	CASSRRLAAGQGSTDTQYF
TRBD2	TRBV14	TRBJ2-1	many	TGTGCCAGCAGCTCTGGACTAGCGGGAGGAATCGGGGAAAAGCAGTTCTTC	CASSSGLAGGIGEKQFF
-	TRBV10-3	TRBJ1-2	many	TGTGCCATCACAGGGGCTAACTATGGCTACACCTTC	CAITGANYGYTF
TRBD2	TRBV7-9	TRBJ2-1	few	TGTGCCAGCAGCCCCACGGGACTAGCGGGCCGCGAGCAGTTCTTC	CASSPTGLAGREQFF
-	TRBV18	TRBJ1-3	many	TGTGCCAGCTCACCACCGGGGATTTCCTCTGGAAACACCATATATTTT	CASSPPGISSGNTIYF
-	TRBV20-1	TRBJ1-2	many	TGCAGTGCTAGAGATCTGGCGGGAGCTAACTATGGCTACACCTTC	CSARDLAGANYGYTF